The next 7 T cell receptor beta chains were all read from a single sample in a study of shared clonotypes between healthy human individuals. The naive CD8 fraction comprised CD45RO-negative cells positively selected for CCR7 and excluded terminally differentiated effector memory CD45RA+ cells. Only in-frame clones appear in the TCRdb table, and some are missing; sequencing was by immunoSEQ multiplex PCR. The sample yields some 2.1 million clones, around 93% seen once. The sequenced sample consisted of naive CD8+ T cells from PBMCs. The receptor source for this set is a man aged 18 to 30 in good health. Some clones in this sample may be carry-over from other donors' samples.

The chain joins TRBV7-8 to TRBJ2-3; D may be TRBD1 or TRBD2 (5 bases each). The germline V gene has CDR1 SGHVS and CDR2 FQNEAQ. The germline V and J ends were trimmed by 1 base and 3 bases, with 17 bases remaining between them. The CDR3 length is 17 residues. CDR3 region: CASSLEWGLEGTDTQYF. The CDR3 nucleotides read TGTGCCAGCAGCTTAGAATGGGGTCTTGAGGGGACAGATACGCAGTATTTT.

The chain's CDR3 is CASSRSFEQYF. CDR3 in DNA: TGTGCCAGCAGCCGCTCGTTCGAGCAGTACTTC. V gene TRBV5-8 combines with J gene TRBJ2-7, with D unclear. V lost 4 bases, J lost 6 bases, and 8 bases lay in between. The CDR3 is 11 amino acids. The germline gives CDR1 SGHTS, CDR2 YDEGEE. Full variable domain (rest looked up from reference TRBV5-8 and TRBJ2-7): EAGVTQSPTHLIKTRGQQATLRCSPISGHTSVYWYQQALGLGLQFLLWYDEGEERNRGNFPPRFSGRQFPNYSSELNVNALELEDSALYLCASSRSFEQYFGPGTRLTVT.

The chain joins TRBV14 to TRBJ1-4, with TRBD1 as a possible D gene (5 bases). Trimming took off 4 bases at V and 4 bases at J, with 13 bases between the two ends. The length of the CDR3 is 15 residues. CDR1 and CDR2 (germline): SGHDN, FVKESK. CDR3 protein: CASSLEGTGNEKLFF. As DNA, the CDR3 is TGTGCCAGCAGCCTGGAAGGGACTGGTAATGAAAAACTGTTTTTT.

The CDR3 is CASSLFDGSYEQYF. CDR3 DNA: TGTGCCAGCAGTTTATTTGACGGAAGCTACGAGCAGTACTTC. The chain couples TRBV27 to TRBJ2-7, with D unclear. The CDR3 sequence is 14 residues long. V gave up 1 base and J gave up 3 bases, with 10 bases separating them. Germline values: CDR1 MNHEY, CDR2 SMNVEV (reference sequence).

V and J are TRBV25-1 and TRBJ1-6; tentatively, D is TRBD1 (5 bases). Germline-derived CDR1 and CDR2 are MGHDK and SYGVNS. This CDR3 has 12 residues. V was cut by 3 bases and J by 14 bases, with 11 bases left in between. The CDR3 DNA reads TGTGCCAGCAGTGAGGGGGGGGTGGCCCTCCACTTT. Translation: CASSEGGVALHF.

The rearrangement uses TRBV6-1 and TRBJ2-3; 7 bases line up with TRBD1. With 10 bases clipped from V and 5 bases from J, the junction kept 9 bases outside the gene matches. Germline CDR1 MNHNS, CDR2 SASEGT. The CDR3 runs to 13 residues. Written as DNA, the CDR3 is TGTGCCACCCGGGTAGGGGGCATAGATACGCAGTATTTT. Protein product: CATRVGGIDTQYF.

Note on this clone: This specimen includes other DNA sequences encoding the same CDR3. This chain links TRBV27 with TRBJ1-4; D gene unclear. The germline V and J ends were trimmed by 2 bases and 2 bases, with 6 bases remaining between them. Germline CDR1 and CDR2: MNHEY and SMNVEV (reference sequence). The CDR3 contains 14 residues. CDR3 bases: TGTGCCAGCAGTTTAAGCGGGACTAATGAAAAACTGTTTTTT. Its translation is CASSLSGTNEKLFF.